A single T cell receptor beta chain is shown here with its context. A template switching step contributed a universal primer site, while unique molecular identifiers were present in the cDNA. TCRdb reprocessed the 5' RACE reads via MiXCR and lists one record per CDR3 protein. The sample has some 500,000 distinct CDR3 sequences; roughly 21% are singletons. This record belongs to a study of identical twins. V shed 6 bases and J 1 base; nucleotides not matched to a gene: 12. CDR3 size: 16 residues. CDR1 is SQVTM and CDR2 is ANQGSEA in the germline V gene. Healthy Caucasians were all of the donors. Another study also made use of these data, one on T cells expressing NK-cell markers.

Sequencing used CD4+ T cells sorted from blood. The clonotype originates from a woman younger than 35 in good health. The genes are TRBV29-1 and TRBJ2-3; 8 bases are a match to TRBD2. CDR3 amino acids: CSVRGHLSGGTDTQYF. In DNA form, the CDR3 reads TGCAGCGTCCGAGGCCACCTTAGCGGGGGCACAGATACGCAGTATTTT.